This T cell receptor (beta chain) was captured in a study of pediatric ulcerative colitis. Study overall: Over five patients showed pancolitis and two showed left-sided colitis.

As regards this clone: What it binds is unknown.

Measured with immunoSEQ multiplex PCR; TCRdb has only the in-frame clones, and not every one. In the table there are around 18,000 clones, roughly four fifths of which are singletons. Germline CDR1 is GTSNPN and CDR2 is SVGIG (reference sequence). V was pared by 0 bases and J by 0 bases, with 12 bases between. The CDR3 contains 16 residues. Overall study findings and caveats: In rectum, acute severe colitis had expanded clones and less diversity.

During colonoscopy, one to two rectal pinch biopsies were collected. This clonotype was obtained from a boy aged 5-17 years with moderate ulcerative colitis. The chain employs TRBV30 and TRBJ1-3; D gene uncertain. The specimen was gut tissue. The CDR3 reads CAWSVSWDFSGNTIYF. The DNA of the CDR3 is TGTGCCTGGAGTGTAAGTTGGGATTTCTCTGGAAACACCATATATTTT.